Listed here is a single T cell receptor beta chain. Its target is not known. This record belongs to a study of radiotherapy plus CTLA-4 blockade in lung cancer. Overall study results and limits: In blood, TCR clones derived from the tumor expanded after radiotherapy plus ipilimumab.

Assay used: immunoSEQ multiplex PCR; TCRdb lists only in-frame clones, some missing. The data contain approximately 30,000 clones, 60% to 75% of them singletons. This receptor was identified in a human donor with non-small cell lung cancer whose response to radiotherapy plus ipilimumab could not be evaluated. The sample here was peripheral blood, taken from a patient treated with radiotherapy plus ipilimumab.

The DNA for the CDR3 is TGTGCCAGCAGCTTGGCTACCGGGGAAGCTGAAGCTTTCTTT. It is translated as CASSLATGEAEAFF. The chain uses TRBV4-2 and TRBJ1-1; no reliable D call. Trimming took off 5 bases at V and 6 bases at J, with 16 bases between the two ends. The CDR3 runs to 14 residues. Germline V gene sequence: CDR1 LGHNA, CDR2 YNFKEQ.